The sequence of this TCR beta chain was determined in a study of blood T cell repertoires in COVID-19. Study-level information: Some COVID-19 samples were acute and others convalescent; all came from the United States, Italy and Spain. PBMCs, B-cell-depleted T cells, or T cells were the source of the cDNA or gDNA that made up the material.

Original methodology: Researchers report that nucleated cell counts were estimated from reference gene primer amplification. Generated by immunoSEQ multiplex PCR, the TCRdb table keeps only in-frame clones and is missing some. V, J and clone size reflect that table, while D and trimming were determined from the DNA. The sample yields about 210,000 clones, approximately 82% seen once. J lost 4 bases, V lost 1 base, and 5 bases had no gene match. This CDR3 is built from 15 residues. Germline CDR1 is SGHTA and CDR2 is FQGNSA. Sequenced: peripheral blood. The V call is TRBV7-2, the J call TRBJ2-7, with 9 bases aligning to TRBD2. This clonotype was obtained from a woman aged 45-60 years with acute or convalescent COVID-19. The DNA of the CDR3 is TGTGCCAGCAGCTTAGGGTGGACTAGCGTATACGAGCAGTACTTC. Translating it yields CASSLGWTSVYEQYF.